This T cell receptor (beta chain) was identified during a study of cytomegalovirus exposure and HLA in healthy donors. About this clone itself: The antigen is unknown.

Primers included in the PCR were 60 Vbeta and 13 Jbeta primers. Measured with immunoSEQ multiplex PCR; TCRdb has only the in-frame clones, and not every one. The table has roughly 100,000 clones, around four fifths seen once. Trimming at V came to 4 bases and at J to 4 bases, leaving 11 bases not matched to a gene. CDR1 is SGHNT, CDR2 YENEEA, per germline. The CDR3 extends over 18 amino acids. Study findings and constraints: Available immune exposure information covered CMV serostatus only. One variant, a missense change in DCLRE1C, was linked in a later analysis to TCR beta V- and J-gene trimming. Among the sequence variants, a highly shared cluster was likely an artifact of sequencing.

The gene calls are TRBV11-3 and TRBJ2-1, with TRBD2 identical over 12 bases. Sequencing was done on a sample of PBMCs. This TCR came from a woman in her thirties or forties in good health and CMV-seronegative. CDR3 sequence reads: CASSSNGPTSGSYNEQFF. The DNA of the CDR3 is TGTGCCAGCAGCTCAAACGGACCGACTAGCGGGAGTTACAATGAGCAGTTCTTC.